The T cell receptor (beta chain) under discussion was sequenced for a study of vaccination and CD4 T cells after COVID-19. This clonotype has more than one count but fewer than ten. The antigen is unknown. The study sequenced cultured CD4+ T cell DNA using the Oncomine TCR Beta short-read assay. TCRdb reprocessed the PCR reads via MiXCR and lists one record per CDR3 protein. The table records about 20,000 distinct CDR3 sequences, about 56% of them present only once. Trimming took 0 bases from V and 6 from J; bases not matched to a gene: 2. The CDR3 is 14 amino acids. Germline loops: CDR1 SNHLY, CDR2 FYNNEI. Indicated treatment: roughly 10-day PBMC culture with coronavirus spike peptide pools or control peptides (ViraFEST assay).

The chain combines TRBV2 with TRBJ1-5, with 7 bases that match TRBD1. The sequence was collected from a human donor who had recovered from COVID-19. The sample consisted of CD4+ T cells from blood, cultured in vitro. CDR3 DNA: TGTGCCAGCAGTGAAGCCAGGGGGGGTCAGCCCCAGCATTTT. Encoded protein: CASSEARGGQPQHF.